This T cell receptor (beta chain) was profiled in a study of T cells in Graves' hyperthyroidism and ophthalmopathy. Unmatched junction bases numbered 5, after V lost 6 bases and J lost 8 bases. The CDR3 runs 14 residues. The germline V gene has CDR1 SGHAT and CDR2 FQNNGV. TCR beta CDR3 regions were amplified from RNA. The TCR CDR3 was amplified in a first-round RT-PCR using the HTBI primer set. TCRdb reanalysed the multiplex PCR reads using MiXCR and keeps one entry per CDR3 protein. The sample yields nearly 600,000 distinct CDR3 sequences, 11% to 15% seen once. This clonotype was recorded many times. The TCR originated in a young woman with Graves' ophthalmopathy. The chain uses TRBV11-2 and TRBJ2-1, with 12 bases identical to TRBD2. Input material: blood. CDR3 sequence reads: CASRRLAGDHEQFF. In DNA form, the CDR3 reads TGTGCCAGCAGGAGACTAGCGGGAGACCATGAGCAGTTCTTC.